Following are 15 T cell receptor beta chains from one sample sequenced in a study of graft-versus-host responses after intestinal transplantation. Profiling relied on immunoSEQ multiplex PCR, and the TCRdb table lists in-frame clones only, not all of them. The table shows roughly 43,000 clones, with about 94% occurring only once. Sample: PBMCs, taken approximately 360 days after intestinal transplant. Source of these receptors: a human patient who received an intestinal transplant, so some T cells may come from the graft donor.

Worth noting for this clone: Other DNA sequences within the sample encode an identical CDR3. The chain combines TRBV19 with TRBJ2-1; D gene unclear. Trimming left V 4 bases short and J 4 bases short, with 8 bases between. This CDR3 contains 13 residues. Germline-derived CDR1 and CDR2 are LNHDA and SQIVND (reference sequence). CDR3 amino acids: CASSTDWYNEQFF. DNA for the CDR3: TGTGCCAGTAGTACTGACTGGTACAATGAGCAGTTCTTC.

The CDR3 nucleotides read TGTGCCAGCAGCTTAGAGGTCAGCTCTGACACTGAAGCTTTCTTT. Its protein is CASSLEVSSDTEAFF. The rearrangement joins TRBV7-6 to TRBJ1-1; D remains unclear. The germline V gene encodes CDR1 SGHVS and CDR2 FNYEAQ. The CDR3 spans 15 residues. The ends were cut back, 1 base at V and 3 bases at J, with 12 bases in the middle.

The rearrangement uses TRBV6-5 and TRBJ1-3; 9 nucleotides match TRBD1. CDR1 is MNHEY, CDR2 SVGAGI, per germline. This CDR3 spans 14 amino acids. With 7 bases clipped from V and 8 bases from J, the junction kept 9 bases outside the gene matches. In nucleotides, the CDR3 is TGTGCCAGCACCCCCGGGACAGGGCTGCACACCATATATTTT. This encodes CASTPGTGLHTIYF.

The CDR3, as DNA: TGCAGCGTTGGGGGACAGGGGAAATTTGATGAAAAACTGTTTTTT. This sequence encodes CSVGGQGKFDEKLFF. V and J are TRBV29-1 and TRBJ1-4, with 10 bases fitting TRBD1. Germline V gives CDR1 SQVTM, CDR2 ANQGSEA. There are 15 residues in the CDR3. After removal of 4 bases from V and 6 bases from J, the junction contained 8 bases not matched to a gene.

The V and J genes are TRBV7-9 and TRBJ1-5; D is unclear. Between the trimmed V and J ends, which lost 1 base and 3 bases, there was a span of 13 bases. The CDR3 is made up of 16 amino acids. Per germline, CDR1 SEHNR and CDR2 FQNEAQ (reference sequence). CDR3 bases: TGTGCCAGCAGCTTAGAATTCGGTGTGCTCAATCAGCCCCAGCATTTT. This encodes CASSLEFGVLNQPQHF.

The V call is TRBV27, the J call TRBJ1-6; D gene unclear. Germline CDR1 and CDR2: MNHEY and SMNVEV (reference sequence). The CDR3 loop spans 13 amino acids. The CDR3 sequence: CASQTSGNSPLHF. CDR3 DNA sequence: TGTGCAAGCCAGACTTCTGGGAATTCACCCCTCCACTTT.

The chain employs TRBV5-4 and TRBJ1-2; possible D gene TRBD1, 6 bases. Between the trimmed V and J ends, which lost 1 base and 2 bases, there was a span of 15 bases. Germline CDR1 reads SGHNT; CDR2 reads YYREEE (reference sequence). This CDR3 has 16 residues. The chain's CDR3 is CASSLPGGQANYGYTF. Written as DNA, the CDR3 is TGTGCCAGCAGCTTGCCTGGGGGCCAGGCCAACTATGGCTACACCTTC. Combining the CDR3 with reference TRBV5-4 and TRBJ1-2 gives the whole variable domain ETGVTQSPTHLIKTRGQQVTLRCSSQSGHNTVSWYQQALGQGPQFIFQYYREEENGRGNFPPRFSGLQFPNYSSELNVNALELDDSALYLCASSLPGGQANYGYTFGSGTRLTVV.

The V call is TRBV5-4, the J call TRBJ2-1; TRBD2 matches at 8 bases. Trimming removed 5 bases from V and 0 bases from J; junction bases left unmatched: 4. CDR1 is SGHNT, CDR2 YYREEE, per germline (reference sequence). This CDR3 comprises 15 residues. In DNA form, the CDR3 reads TGTGCCAGCAGGGTAGCGGGGAGCTCCTACAATGAGCAGTTCTTC. Amino acids: CASRVAGSSYNEQFF.

CDR3 nucleotide sequence: TGTGCCAGCAGCTTAGCGGGGGACTACAATGAGCAGTTCTTC. Translating gives CASSLAGDYNEQFF. The gene calls are TRBV6-5 and TRBJ2-1; TRBD2 matches at 9 bases. Germline loops: CDR1 MNHEY, CDR2 SVGAGI. The CDR3 contains 14 residues. With V trimmed by 6 bases and J by 3 bases, 3 bases remained unmatched.

The V gene is TRBV28, the J gene TRBJ2-7; the match to TRBD2 covers 10 bases. CDR3 length: 16 residues. With 3 bases clipped from V and 0 bases from J, the junction kept 5 bases outside the gene matches. From germline, CDR1 is MDHEN and CDR2 SYDVKM. The DNA of the CDR3 is TGTGCCAGCAGTTTTGGACTAGCGGTTCTCTCCTACGAGCAGTACTTC. Its translation is CASSFGLAVLSYEQYF.

The chain couples TRBV28 to TRBJ2-1; D uncertain. The CDR3 sequence is 14 residues long. Between the trimmed V and J ends, which lost 3 bases and 4 bases, there was a span of 10 bases. CDR1 MDHEN and CDR2 SYDVKM come from the germline V gene. CDR3 region: CASSFLAVYNEQFF. The DNA of the CDR3 is TGTGCCAGCAGTTTTCTGGCAGTTTACAATGAGCAGTTCTTC.

V gene TRBV6-1 combines with J gene TRBJ1-1; TRBD1 matches at 11 bases. Germline CDR1 is MNHNS and CDR2 is SASEGT. There are 14 residues in the CDR3. Trimming cost V 6 bases and J 5 bases; bases outside gene matches: 5. CDR3 sequence: CASRGQGAGTEAFF. The DNA of the CDR3 is TGTGCCAGCAGAGGACAGGGGGCGGGTACTGAAGCTTTCTTT.

This clone was seen just once. This sequence joins TRBV10-1 and TRBJ2-1; no clear D gene. V was cut by 5 bases and J by 1 base, with 12 bases left in between. This CDR3 contains 15 residues. Germline CDR1 and CDR2: WNHNN and SYGVQD (reference sequence). CDR3 in DNA: TGCGCCAGCAGTACCCTTATAGAGTCCTACAATGAGCAGTTCTTC. It codes for CASSTLIESYNEQFF.

The chain links TRBV6-5 to TRBJ1-1; D remains ambiguous. The CDR3 loop spans 12 amino acids. The germline V gene encodes CDR1 MNHEY and CDR2 SVGAGI. Trimming removed 6 bases at V and 12 bases at J, with 17 bases between. As DNA, the CDR3 is TGTGCCAGCAGACTCCAGAGCGGAGTTTCTTTCTTT. This encodes CASRLQSGVSFF.

This rearrangement joins TRBV5-1 to TRBJ2-3; perhaps TRBD1 as D (5 bases). The germline CDR1 and CDR2 sequences are SGHRS and YFSETQ. V shed 4 bases and J shed 3 bases, with 9 bases lying between them. The CDR3 spans 13 residues. The CDR3 region has the DNA TGCGCCAGCAGCCAGGGTGGTACAGATACGCAGTATTTT. Translation: CASSQGGTDTQYF.